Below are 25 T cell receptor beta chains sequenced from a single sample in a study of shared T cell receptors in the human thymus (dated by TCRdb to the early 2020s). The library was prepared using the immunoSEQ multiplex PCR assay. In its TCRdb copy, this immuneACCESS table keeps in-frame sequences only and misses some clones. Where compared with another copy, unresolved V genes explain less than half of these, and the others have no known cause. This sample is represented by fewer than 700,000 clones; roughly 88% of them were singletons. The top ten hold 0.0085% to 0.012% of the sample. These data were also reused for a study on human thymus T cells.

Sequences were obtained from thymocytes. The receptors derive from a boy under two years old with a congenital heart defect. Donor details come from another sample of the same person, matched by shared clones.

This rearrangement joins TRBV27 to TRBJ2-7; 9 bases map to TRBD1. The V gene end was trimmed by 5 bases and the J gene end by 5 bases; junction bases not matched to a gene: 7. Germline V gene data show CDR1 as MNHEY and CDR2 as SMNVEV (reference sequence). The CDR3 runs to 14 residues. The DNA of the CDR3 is TGTGCCAGCAGTGCCCGGGACAGGGTCCACGAGCAGTACTTC. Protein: CASSARDRVHEQYF.

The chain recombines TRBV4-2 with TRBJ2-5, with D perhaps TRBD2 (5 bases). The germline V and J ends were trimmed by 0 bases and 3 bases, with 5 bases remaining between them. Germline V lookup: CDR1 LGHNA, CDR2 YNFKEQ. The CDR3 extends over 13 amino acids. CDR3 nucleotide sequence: TGTGCCAGCAGCCAAGAGAGGGAAGAGACCCAGTACTTC. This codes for CASSQEREETQYF.

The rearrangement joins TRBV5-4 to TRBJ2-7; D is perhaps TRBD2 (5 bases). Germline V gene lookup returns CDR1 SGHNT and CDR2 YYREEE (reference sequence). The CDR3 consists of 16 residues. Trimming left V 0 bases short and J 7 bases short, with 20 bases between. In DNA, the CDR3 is TGTGCCAGCAGCTTGGAGGCGAGCGGCTCCCTCCAAGAGCAGTACTTC. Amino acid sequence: CASSLEASGSLQEQYF.

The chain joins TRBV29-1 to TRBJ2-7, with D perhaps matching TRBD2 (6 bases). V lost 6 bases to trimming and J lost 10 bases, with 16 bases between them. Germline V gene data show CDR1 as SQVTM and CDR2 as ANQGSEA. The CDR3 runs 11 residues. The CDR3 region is CSVPEEGFQYF. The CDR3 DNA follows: TGCAGCGTCCCGGAGGAGGGTTTCCAGTACTTC.

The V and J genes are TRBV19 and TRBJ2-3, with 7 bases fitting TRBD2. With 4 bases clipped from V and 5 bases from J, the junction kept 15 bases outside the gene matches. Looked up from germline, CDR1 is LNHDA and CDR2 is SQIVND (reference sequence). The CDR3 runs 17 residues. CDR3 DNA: TGTGCCAGTAGTACGGATGTTGGTAGCCCGGGAGGAGATACGCAGTATTTT. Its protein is CASSTDVGSPGGDTQYF. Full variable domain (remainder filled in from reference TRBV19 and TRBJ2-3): DGGITQSPKYLFRKEGQNVTLSCEQNLNHDAMYWYRQDPGQGLRLIYYSQIVNDFQKGDIAEGYSVSREKKESFPLTVTSAQKNPTAFYLCASSTDVGSPGGDTQYFGPGTRLTVL.

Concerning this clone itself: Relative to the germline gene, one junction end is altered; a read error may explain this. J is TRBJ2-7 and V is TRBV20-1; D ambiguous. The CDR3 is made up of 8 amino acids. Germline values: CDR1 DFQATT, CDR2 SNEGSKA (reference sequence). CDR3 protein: CKPGEQYF. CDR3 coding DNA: TGTAAACCAGGCGAGCAGTACTTC.

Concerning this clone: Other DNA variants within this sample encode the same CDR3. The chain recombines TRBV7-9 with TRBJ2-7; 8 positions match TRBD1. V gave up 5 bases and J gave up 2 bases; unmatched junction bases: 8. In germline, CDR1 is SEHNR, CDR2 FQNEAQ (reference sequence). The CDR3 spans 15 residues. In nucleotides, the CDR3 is TGTGCCAGCAGCCCCGGGACAGGCTCTACCTACGAGCAGTACTTC. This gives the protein CASSPGTGSTYEQYF.

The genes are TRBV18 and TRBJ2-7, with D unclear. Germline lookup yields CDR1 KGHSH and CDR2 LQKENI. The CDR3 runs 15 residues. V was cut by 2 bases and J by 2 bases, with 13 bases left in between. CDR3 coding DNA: TGTGCCAGCTCACCATCTGGTAACAGACCCTACGAGCAGTACTTC. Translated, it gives CASSPSGNRPYEQYF.

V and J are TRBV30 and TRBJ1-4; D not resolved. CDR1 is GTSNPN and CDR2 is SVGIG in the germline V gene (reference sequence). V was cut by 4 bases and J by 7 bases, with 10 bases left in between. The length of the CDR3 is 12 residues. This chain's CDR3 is CAWTGIGEKLFF. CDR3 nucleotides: TGTGCCTGGACGGGGATAGGTGAAAAACTGTTTTTT.

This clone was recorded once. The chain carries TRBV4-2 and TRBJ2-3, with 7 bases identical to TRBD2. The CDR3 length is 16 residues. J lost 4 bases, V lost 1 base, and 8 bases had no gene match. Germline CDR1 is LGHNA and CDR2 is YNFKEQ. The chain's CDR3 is CASSQARGGSPDTQYF. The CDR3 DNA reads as TGTGCCAGCAGCCAAGCCCGAGGCGGGAGTCCAGATACGCAGTATTTT.

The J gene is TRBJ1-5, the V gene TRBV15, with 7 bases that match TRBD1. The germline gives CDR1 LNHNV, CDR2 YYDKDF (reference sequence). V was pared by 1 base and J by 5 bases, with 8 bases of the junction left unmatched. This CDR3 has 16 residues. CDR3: CATSRGRAGGDQPQHF. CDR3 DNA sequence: TGTGCCACCAGCAGAGGCAGGGCAGGGGGTGATCAGCCCCAGCATTTT.

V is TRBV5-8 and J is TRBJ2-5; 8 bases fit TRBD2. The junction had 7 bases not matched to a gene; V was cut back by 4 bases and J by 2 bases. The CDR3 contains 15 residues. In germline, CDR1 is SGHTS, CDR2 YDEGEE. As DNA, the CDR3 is TGTGCCAGCAGCCCCGGGACTAGGGTGCAAGAGACCCAGTACTTC. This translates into CASSPGTRVQETQYF.

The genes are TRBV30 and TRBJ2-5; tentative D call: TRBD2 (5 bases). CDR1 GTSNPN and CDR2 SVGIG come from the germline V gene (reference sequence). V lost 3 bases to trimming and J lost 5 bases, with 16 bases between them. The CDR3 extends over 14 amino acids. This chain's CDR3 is CAWRPTTEGETQYF. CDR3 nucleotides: TGTGCCTGGAGGCCGACTACCGAGGGTGAGACCCAGTACTTC.

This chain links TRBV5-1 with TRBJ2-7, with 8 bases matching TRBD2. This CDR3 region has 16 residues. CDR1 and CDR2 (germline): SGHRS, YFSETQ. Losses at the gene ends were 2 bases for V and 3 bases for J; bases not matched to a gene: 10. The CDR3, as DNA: TGCGCCAGCAGCTTCCGGGGGGGCGGATGCCGCTACGAGCAGTACTTC. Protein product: CASSFRGGGCRYEQYF.

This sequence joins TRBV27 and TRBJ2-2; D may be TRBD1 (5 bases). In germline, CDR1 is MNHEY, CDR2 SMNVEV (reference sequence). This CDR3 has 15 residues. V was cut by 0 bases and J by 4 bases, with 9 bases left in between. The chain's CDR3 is CASSLSRVPTGELFF. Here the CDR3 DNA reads TGTGCCAGCAGTTTATCCAGGGTCCCCACCGGGGAGCTGTTTTTT.

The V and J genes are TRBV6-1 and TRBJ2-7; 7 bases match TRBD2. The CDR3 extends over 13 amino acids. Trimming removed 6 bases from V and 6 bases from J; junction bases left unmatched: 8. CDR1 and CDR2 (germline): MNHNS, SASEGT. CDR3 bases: TGTGCCAGCAGGGGGGAGGGCAAAAGCGAGCAGTACTTC. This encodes CASRGEGKSEQYF.

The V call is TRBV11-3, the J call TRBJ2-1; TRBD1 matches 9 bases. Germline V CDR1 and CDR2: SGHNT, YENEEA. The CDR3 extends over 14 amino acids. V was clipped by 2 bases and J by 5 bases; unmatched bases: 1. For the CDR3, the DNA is TGTGCCAGCAGCTTAAGACAGGGGGACAATGAGCAGTTCTTC. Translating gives CASSLRQGDNEQFF.

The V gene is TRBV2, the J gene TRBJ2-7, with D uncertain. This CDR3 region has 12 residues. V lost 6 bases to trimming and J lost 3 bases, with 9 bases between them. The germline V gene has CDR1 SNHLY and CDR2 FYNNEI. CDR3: CASSPPGYEQYF. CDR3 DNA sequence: TGTGCCAGCAGCCCCCCGGGCTACGAGCAGTACTTC. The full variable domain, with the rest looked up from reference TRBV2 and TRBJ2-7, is EPEVTQTPSHQVTQMGQEVILRCVPISNHLYFYWYRQILGQKVEFLVSFYNNEISEKSEIFDDQFSVERPDGSNFTLKIRSTKLEDSAMYFCASSPPGYEQYFGPGTRLTVT.

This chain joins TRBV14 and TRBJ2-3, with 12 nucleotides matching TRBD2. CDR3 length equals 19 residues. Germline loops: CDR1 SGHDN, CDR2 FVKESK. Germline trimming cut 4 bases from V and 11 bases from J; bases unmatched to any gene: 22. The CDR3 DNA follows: TGTGCCAGCAGCCCGAACTTGAAGCCGGGACTAGCGGGTCCATTGGAGCAGTATTTT. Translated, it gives CASSPNLKPGLAGPLEQYF.

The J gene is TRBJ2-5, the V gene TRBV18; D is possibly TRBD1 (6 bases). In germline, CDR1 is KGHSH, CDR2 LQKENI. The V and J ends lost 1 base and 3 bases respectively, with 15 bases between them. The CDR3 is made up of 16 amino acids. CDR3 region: CASSPQWTAPKETQYF. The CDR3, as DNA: TGTGCCAGCTCACCACAGTGGACAGCCCCCAAAGAGACCCAGTACTTC.

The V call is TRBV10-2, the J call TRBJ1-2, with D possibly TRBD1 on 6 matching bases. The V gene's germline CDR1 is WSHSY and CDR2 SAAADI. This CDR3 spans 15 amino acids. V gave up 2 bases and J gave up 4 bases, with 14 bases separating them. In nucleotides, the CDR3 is TGCGCCAGCAGTGAGAAACAGGGCGGAAGCTATGGCTACACCTTC. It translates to CASSEKQGGSYGYTF.

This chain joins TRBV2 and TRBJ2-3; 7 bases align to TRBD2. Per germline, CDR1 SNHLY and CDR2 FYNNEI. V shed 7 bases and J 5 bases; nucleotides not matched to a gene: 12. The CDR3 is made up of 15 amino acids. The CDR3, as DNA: TGTGCCAGCACCCTAAGTCTGGGGGAGGGAGATACGCAGTATTTT. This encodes CASTLSLGEGDTQYF.

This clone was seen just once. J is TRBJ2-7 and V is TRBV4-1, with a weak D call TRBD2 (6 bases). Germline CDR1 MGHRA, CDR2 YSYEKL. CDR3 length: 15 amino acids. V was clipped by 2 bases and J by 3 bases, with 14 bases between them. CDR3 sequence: CASSQLLAGVYEQYF. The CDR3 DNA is TGCGCCAGCAGCCAATTACTAGCCGGAGTCTACGAGCAGTACTTC.

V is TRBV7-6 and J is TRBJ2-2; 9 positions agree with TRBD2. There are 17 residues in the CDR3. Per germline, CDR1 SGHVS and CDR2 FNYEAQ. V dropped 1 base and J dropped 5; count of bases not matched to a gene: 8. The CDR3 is CASSLGASGIITGELFF. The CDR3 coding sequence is TGTGCCAGCAGCTTAGGGGCTAGCGGGATAATTACCGGGGAGCTGTTTTTT.

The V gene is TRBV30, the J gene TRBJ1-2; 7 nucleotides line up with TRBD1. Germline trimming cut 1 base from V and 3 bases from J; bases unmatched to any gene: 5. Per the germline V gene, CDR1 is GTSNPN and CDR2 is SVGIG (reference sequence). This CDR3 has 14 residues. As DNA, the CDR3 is TGTGCCTGGAGTGACCCCGGGACAGACTATGGCTACACCTTC. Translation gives CAWSDPGTDYGYTF.